The rows below give T cell receptor beta chains drawn from one sample of a study of T cell clonotyping in hematopoietic cell transplantation. Only in-frame clones appear in the TCRdb table, and some are missing; sequencing was by immunoSEQ multiplex PCR. The sample holds nearly 70,000 clones, roughly 94% seen once. Source material: peripheral blood mononuclear cells. Receptors were obtained from a man aged 50-59 years in good health. Some clones in this sample may be carry-over from other donors' samples. Both conserved end residues are part of each CDR3. The order of the fields is clone size, D gene, V gene, J gene, CDR3 protein, CDR3 DNA. A D gene is named only where the DNA matches it firmly. Expanded clones get a size class; other rows say once, few or many, or leave the size out.

clone size: NA; D gene: NA; V gene: TRBV10-3; J gene: TRBJ2-7; CDR3 protein: CAISESLAVRPYEQYF; CDR3 DNA: TGTGCCATCAGTGAGTCGTTGGCCGTCAGGCCCTACGAGCAGTACTTC
clone size: NA; D gene: TRBD1; V gene: TRBV28; J gene: TRBJ2-7; CDR3 protein: CASSSLADRDPYEQYF; CDR3 DNA: TGTGCCAGCAGTTCCCTTGCCGACAGGGACCCCTACGAGCAGTACTTC
clone size: NA; D gene: TRBD2; V gene: TRBV4-1; J gene: TRBJ2-3; CDR3 protein: CASSQDPMRGAVTDTQYF; CDR3 DNA: TGCGCCAGCAGCCAAGATCCAATGCGGGGGGCCGTTACCGATACGCAGTATTTT
clone size: NA; D gene: TRBD2; V gene: TRBV7-8; J gene: TRBJ2-4; CDR3 protein: CASSNTFPGLADLAKNIQYF; CDR3 DNA: TGTGCCAGCAGTAACACGTTCCCGGGACTAGCGGATCTAGCCAAAAACATTCAGTACTTC
clone size: NA; D gene: NA; V gene: TRBV5-6; J gene: TRBJ2-7; CDR3 protein: CASSLAFEYEQYF; CDR3 DNA: TGTGCCAGCAGCTTGGCGTTCGAATACGAGCAGTACTTC
clone size: NA; D gene: NA; V gene: TRBV7-2; J gene: TRBJ2-5; CDR3 protein: CASSSGPQETQYF; CDR3 DNA: TGTGCCAGCAGCTCCGGCCCCCAAGAGACCCAGTACTTC
clone size: NA; D gene: NA; V gene: TRBV30; J gene: TRBJ2-7; CDR3 protein: CAWNPMRGSYEQYF; CDR3 DNA: TGTGCCTGGAATCCTATGAGGGGTTCCTACGAGCAGTACTTC
clone size: NA; D gene: TRBD2; V gene: TRBV7-3; J gene: TRBJ2-1; CDR3 protein: CASSYQGLAPNNEQFF; CDR3 DNA: TGTGCCAGCAGCTATCAGGGACTAGCCCCGAACAATGAGCAGTTCTTC
clone size: NA; D gene: NA; V gene: TRBV27; J gene: TRBJ2-7; CDR3 protein: CASSTAGTQDYEQYF; CDR3 DNA: TGTGCCAGCAGTACAGCCGGGACACAGGATTACGAGCAGTACTTC
clone size: NA; D gene: TRBD2; V gene: TRBV6-1; J gene: TRBJ2-7; CDR3 protein: CASQTGTTIYEQYF; CDR3 DNA: TGTGCCAGCCAGACCGGGACTACTATCTACGAGCAGTACTTC
clone size: NA; D gene: TRBD2; V gene: TRBV5-6; J gene: TRBJ2-1; CDR3 protein: CASSLVLAGGYNEQFF; CDR3 DNA: TGTGCCAGCAGCTTGGTCCTAGCGGGGGGTTACAATGAGCAGTTCTTC
clone size: NA; D gene: TRBD1; V gene: TRBV7-9; J gene: TRBJ2-3; CDR3 protein: CASSLSGGVDTQYF; CDR3 DNA: TGTGCCAGCAGCTTATCAGGGGGCGTAGATACGCAGTATTTT
clone size: NA; D gene: NA; V gene: TRBV7-9; J gene: TRBJ1-2; CDR3 protein: CASSFPRGENNYGYTF; CDR3 DNA: TGTGCCAGCAGCTTCCCCCGGGGGGAGAATAACTATGGCTACACCTTC
clone size: NA; D gene: TRBD1; V gene: TRBV28; J gene: TRBJ1-5; CDR3 protein: CASSTGANQPQHF; CDR3 DNA: TGTGCCAGCAGTACAGGGGCCAATCAGCCCCAGCATTTT
clone size: NA; D gene: NA; V gene: TRBV6-1; J gene: TRBJ1-5; CDR3 protein: CATVLAGVQPQHF; CDR3 DNA: TGTGCCACCGTACTCGCAGGGGTCCAGCCCCAGCATTTT
clone size: NA; D gene: TRBD2; V gene: TRBV7-2; J gene: TRBJ2-7; CDR3 protein: CASSGGLGGSVFEQYF; CDR3 DNA: TGTGCCAGCAGCGGCGGCCTGGGCGGGAGTGTTTTCGAGCAGTACTTC
clone size: NA; D gene: TRBD2; V gene: TRBV5-4; J gene: TRBJ2-3; CDR3 protein: CASSIGTSGNTDTQYF; CDR3 DNA: TGTGCCAGCAGCATAGGGACTAGCGGGAATACAGATACGCAGTATTTT
clone size: NA; D gene: NA; V gene: TRBV6-1; J gene: TRBJ2-3; CDR3 protein: CASSGPGARTDTQYF; CDR3 DNA: TGTGCCAGCAGTGGACCGGGGGCTCGCACAGATACGCAGTATTTT
clone size: once; D gene: TRBD2; V gene: TRBV6-1; J gene: TRBJ2-7; CDR3 protein: CASSELVTSEYEQYF; CDR3 DNA: TGTGCCAGCAGTGAATTGGTGACTAGCGAATACGAGCAGTACTTC
clone size: NA; D gene: NA; V gene: TRBV11-2; J gene: TRBJ2-5; CDR3 protein: CASSFQTGGETQYF; CDR3 DNA: TGTGCCAGCAGCTTCCAAACAGGAGGGGAGACCCAGTACTTC
clone size: once; D gene: NA; V gene: TRBV7-3; J gene: TRBJ2-3; CDR3 protein: CASAGRDSPDTQYF; CDR3 DNA: TGTGCCAGCGCAGGACGGGATTCCCCAGATACGCAGTATTTT
clone size: NA; D gene: NA; V gene: TRBV29-1; J gene: TRBJ2-1; CDR3 protein: CSVSFASIGNEQFF; CDR3 DNA: TGCAGCGTGAGTTTCGCGAGTATTGGCAATGAGCAGTTCTTC
clone size: NA; D gene: NA; V gene: TRBV7-8; J gene: TRBJ2-7; CDR3 protein: CASSFAREDEQYF; CDR3 DNA: TGTGCCAGCAGCTTTGCGAGGGAGGACGAGCAGTACTTC
clone size: NA; D gene: NA; V gene: TRBV11-3; J gene: TRBJ1-1; CDR3 protein: CASSLRPGQGPVEAFF; CDR3 DNA: TGTGCCAGCAGCCTAAGACCGGGACAAGGGCCCGTTGAAGCTTTCTTT
clone size: NA; D gene: NA; V gene: TRBV28; J gene: TRBJ1-5; CDR3 protein: CASSPGTNQPQHF; CDR3 DNA: TGTGCCAGCAGTCCCGGGACAAATCAGCCCCAGCATTTT
clone size: once; D gene: TRBD2; V gene: TRBV25-1; J gene: TRBJ2-5; CDR3 protein: CASSDPYTSGVYQETQYF; CDR3 DNA: TGTGCCAGCAGTGACCCCTACACTAGCGGGGTCTACCAAGAGACCCAGTACTTC
clone size: NA; D gene: TRBD1; V gene: TRBV7-9; J gene: TRBJ1-2; CDR3 protein: CASSPGTVHGYTF; CDR3 DNA: TGTGCCAGCAGCCCTGGGACAGTTCACGGCTACACCTTC
clone size: NA; D gene: TRBD2; V gene: TRBV28; J gene: TRBJ2-1; CDR3 protein: CASSSGLAGGGEQFF; CDR3 DNA: TGTGCCAGCAGTTCGGGACTAGCGGGGGGGGGTGAGCAGTTCTTC
clone size: NA; D gene: NA; V gene: TRBV20-1; J gene: TRBJ1-1; CDR3 protein: CSVGGGLF; CDR3 DNA: TGCAGTGTAGGTGGGGGTCTCTTT
clone size: NA; D gene: TRBD2; V gene: TRBV5-6; J gene: TRBJ2-7; CDR3 protein: CASSLTSGRYYEQYF; CDR3 DNA: TGTGCCAGCAGCCTCACTAGCGGGAGATACTACGAGCAGTACTTC
clone size: NA; D gene: TRBD2; V gene: TRBV6-5; J gene: TRBJ2-4; CDR3 protein: CASSSGGHGKNIQYF; CDR3 DNA: TGTGCCAGCAGTTCGGGGGGTCACGGAAAAAACATTCAGTACTTC
clone size: NA; D gene: NA; V gene: TRBV19; J gene: TRBJ2-7; CDR3 protein: CASRRTGYGNSEQYF; CDR3 DNA: TGTGCCAGTCGTCGAACAGGATACGGGAATTCCGAGCAGTACTTC
clone size: NA; D gene: NA; V gene: TRBV11-2; J gene: TRBJ1-1; CDR3 protein: CASSLGQKITEAFF; CDR3 DNA: TGTGCCAGCAGCTTAGGTCAGAAGATCACTGAAGCTTTCTTT
clone size: NA; D gene: NA; V gene: TRBV2; J gene: TRBJ2-5; CDR3 protein: CASKYQETQYF; CDR3 DNA: TGTGCCAGCAAGTACCAAGAGACCCAGTACTTC
clone size: NA; D gene: NA; V gene: TRBV19; J gene: TRBJ1-2; CDR3 protein: CASSESGGSNYGYTF; CDR3 DNA: TGTGCCAGTAGTGAGTCAGGAGGGTCGAACTATGGCTACACCTTC
clone size: NA; D gene: NA; V gene: TRBV9; J gene: TRBJ2-1; CDR3 protein: CASSGRWGSYNEQFF; CDR3 DNA: TGTGCCAGCAGCGGGCGGTGGGGGTCCTACAATGAGCAGTTCTTC
clone size: NA; D gene: NA; V gene: TRBV30; J gene: TRBJ1-4; CDR3 protein: CAWSPSDGSGEKLFF; CDR3 DNA: TGTGCCTGGAGTCCTTCCGACGGGTCGGGTGAAAAACTGTTTTTT
clone size: NA; D gene: TRBD1; V gene: TRBV23-1; J gene: TRBJ1-4; CDR3 protein: CASSQSGDRRGKLFF; CDR3 DNA: TGCGCCAGCAGTCAATCGGGGGACAGGCGAGGAAAACTGTTTTTT
clone size: NA; D gene: NA; V gene: TRBV27; J gene: TRBJ2-2; CDR3 protein: CASSLGLQLFF; CDR3 DNA: TGTGCCAGCAGTTTGGGGCTACAGTTGTTTTTT
clone size: NA; D gene: NA; V gene: TRBV28; J gene: TRBJ2-5; CDR3 protein: CASRTAGAGETQYF; CDR3 DNA: TGTGCCAGCAGAACTGCGGGGGCGGGGGAGACCCAGTACTTC